This T cell receptor (beta chain) is from a study of cytomegalovirus exposure and HLA in healthy donors. Study context: The study placed around 80% of its 350 to 400 genotyped donors in the Caucasian-associated ancestry cluster. Regarding the study as a whole: A later examination showed that TCR association rates differed by HLA locus, with DRB1 most and HLA-C fewest. There were a few CMV-associated chains whose specificity for CMV antigens was confirmed in vitro.

This clone was counted only a few times. Its antigen remains unidentified. Germline V gene sequence: CDR1 MDHEN, CDR2 SYDVKM. Trimming took off 1 base at V and 1 base at J, with 11 bases between the two ends. CDR3 length: 15 amino acids. The primer mix had 60 Vbeta and 13 Jbeta primers. TCRdb's copy holds only in-frame clones and misses some; the assay was immunoSEQ multiplex PCR. This table has 90,000 to 150,000 clones, roughly 69% appearing once. This sequence originates from a human donor in good health. Sequenced input: PBMCs. The rearrangement joins TRBV28 to TRBJ2-7; perhaps TRBD1 as D (5 bases). This CDR3 reads CASSLLGDRSYEQYF. The CDR3 nucleotides are TGTGCCAGCAGTTTATTAGGGGATCGGTCCTACGAGCAGTACTTC.